These 30 T cell receptor beta chains were all obtained from the same sample, sequenced in a study of beta chain features in type 1 diabetes. Study observations and caveats: Within each of all four CD4+ subsets, Type 1 diabetes patients had TCRB CDR3s that were moderately but significantly shorter.

The whole isolated RNA underwent reverse transcription, so sequencing captured expressed TCRB transcripts. Profiled with immunoSEQ multiplex PCR; TCRdb holds only in-frame clones, not every one. The sample lists some 700,000 clones, around 15% occurring once. No cognate antigen is known for these TCRs. Sequenced sample: naive CD4+ T cells from blood. These receptors were obtained from a man younger than 35 with type 1 diabetes.

This sequence joins TRBV19 and TRBJ2-1; TRBD1 matches 7 bases. Per germline, CDR1 LNHDA and CDR2 SQIVND (reference sequence). Germline trimming cut 1 base from V and 7 bases from J; bases unmatched to any gene: 4. This CDR3 spans 14 amino acids. For the CDR3, the DNA is TGTGCCAGTAGTATAGGTACAGGGGTTAATGAGCAGTTCTTC. Translated, it gives CASSIGTGVNEQFF. The full variable domain, completed using reference TRBV19 and TRBJ2-1, is DGGITQSPKYLFRKEGQNVTLSCEQNLNHDAMYWYRQDPGQGLRLIYYSQIVNDFQKGDIAEGYSVSREKKESFPLTVTSAQKNPTAFYLCASSIGTGVNEQFFGPGTRLTVL.

This sequence joins TRBV29-1 and TRBJ1-1, with 9 bases lining up with TRBD1. The length of the CDR3 is 13 residues. The V gene's germline CDR1 is SQVTM and CDR2 ANQGSEA. J gave up 1 base and V 7 bases, and 4 bases lay outside the gene matches. CDR3 loop: CSAPGQGNTEAFF. The CDR3 DNA reads TGCAGCGCTCCGGGACAGGGGAACACTGAAGCTTTCTTT.

The table lists this clone with a few counts. The genes are TRBV30 and TRBJ2-1; 12 nucleotides agree with TRBD2. Germline V gene data show CDR1 as GTSNPN and CDR2 as SVGIG (reference sequence). The CDR3 runs to 16 residues. V lost 4 bases to trimming and J lost 7 bases; unmatched junction nucleotides: 11. DNA of the CDR3: TGTGCCTGGACTCTAGGGTCTAGCGGGGGGGCGAATGAGCAGTTCTTC. This sequence encodes CAWTLGSSGGANEQFF.

This clone turned up a few times. Different DNA sequences within this sample yield the same CDR3. The V gene is TRBV30, the J gene TRBJ1-1; TRBD1 aligns across 8 bases. Germline CDR1 reads GTSNPN; CDR2 reads SVGIG (reference sequence). This CDR3 is 13 amino acids long. Trimming cost V 4 bases and J 6 bases; bases outside gene matches: 7. CDR3 amino acids: CAWTGQGAAEAFF. DNA for the CDR3: TGTGCCTGGACCGGGCAGGGGGCGGCTGAAGCTTTCTTT.

A few counts support this clone. V and J are TRBV7-2 and TRBJ1-5; D possibly corresponds to TRBD1 (5 bases). In germline, CDR1 is SGHTA, CDR2 FQGNSA. The CDR3 loop spans 16 amino acids. Trimming took 5 bases from V and 1 from J, leaving 15 bases between them. CDR3 bases: TGTGCCAGCAGCCCCCCGGGGGTAGGGAGCAATCAGCCCCAGCATTTT. It yields the protein CASSPPGVGSNQPQHF.

The chain has TRBV11-2 and TRBJ2-4; D is uncertain. The germline V gene encodes CDR1 SGHAT and CDR2 FQNNGV. The CDR3 runs to 12 residues. V gave up 0 bases and J gave up 5 bases, with 2 bases separating them. The CDR3 reads CASSLDQNIQYF. CDR3 nucleotide sequence: TGTGCCAGCAGCTTAGATCAAAACATTCAGTACTTC.

This clone was counted between two and nine times. The chain combines TRBV27 with TRBJ2-1; 8 bases are a match to TRBD1. CDR3 length: 13 amino acids. Germline V gene sequence: CDR1 MNHEY, CDR2 SMNVEV (reference sequence). J lost 8 bases, V lost 3 bases, and 3 bases had no gene match. The CDR3 coding sequence is TGTGCCAGCAGTTTCCTGACAGGGGATGAGCAGTTCTTC. Translating it yields CASSFLTGDEQFF.

V is TRBV2 and J is TRBJ1-4; a possible D gene is TRBD1 (5 bases). The germline gives CDR1 SNHLY, CDR2 FYNNEI. The V and J ends lost 6 bases and 8 bases respectively, with 16 bases between them. This CDR3 spans 14 amino acids. The CDR3 sequence is CASSRERGNEKLFF. Written as DNA, the CDR3 is TGTGCCAGCAGCAGGGAAAGGGGCAACGAAAAACTGTTTTTT.

This clone was seen more than once but under ten times. The gene calls are TRBV7-2 and TRBJ2-2; 7 bases align to TRBD1. V lost 2 bases, J lost 4 bases, and 7 bases stayed unmatched. Germline CDR1 SGHTA, CDR2 FQGNSA. The CDR3 has 16 amino acids. This CDR3 is CASSLSGQVVTGELFF. CDR3 bases: TGTGCCAGCAGCTTAAGCGGACAGGTGGTCACCGGGGAGCTGTTTTTT.

V usage is TRBV7-2 and J usage is TRBJ1-1; D not resolved. V gave up 1 base and J gave up 4 bases, with 13 bases separating them. Germline V CDR1 and CDR2: SGHTA, FQGNSA. CDR3 size: 15 residues. Written as DNA, the CDR3 is TGTGCCAGCAGCTTAGGCGAGGCTTGGAGCACTGAAGCTTTCTTT. Translating gives CASSLGEAWSTEAFF.

This clone has just a few counts. CDR3 bases: TGTGCCAGCAGCTTAGGGCTGCGGGGTGATGGCTACACCTTC. Amino acid sequence: CASSLGLRGDGYTF. This chain links TRBV7-3 with TRBJ1-2; D is undetermined. This CDR3 has 14 amino acids. Germline lookup yields CDR1 SGHTA and CDR2 FQGTGA. V dropped 2 bases and J dropped 6 bases, with 13 bases sitting between them.

In its sample, this clone was seen once. The chain links TRBV25-1 to TRBJ1-2; 9 bases agree with TRBD1. CDR1 and CDR2 (germline): MGHDK, SYGVNS. The V and J ends lost 4 bases and 8 bases, in that order; junction bases with no gene match: 11. The CDR3 spans 15 residues. CDR3 nucleotides: TGTGCCAGCAGTGGATGGACAGGGGCGGATGGGGGCTACACCTTC. It codes for CASSGWTGADGGYTF.

The chain joins TRBV7-9 to TRBJ1-1, with D unclear. Trimming pared 5 bases from V and 7 bases from J, leaving 8 bases between. The CDR3 runs to 11 residues. Per germline, CDR1 SEHNR and CDR2 FQNEAQ (reference sequence). The CDR3 sequence: CASSPPFEAFF. Written as DNA, the CDR3 is TGTGCCAGCAGCCCTCCCTTTGAAGCTTTCTTT.

In its sample, this clone was seen a few times. The CDR3 DNA reads as TGTGCCAGCAGCTTTCAGGGACAGCCCTACGAGCAGTACTTC. Its protein is CASSFQGQPYEQYF. V gene TRBV5-4 combines with J gene TRBJ2-7, with TRBD1 identical over 7 bases. With 2 bases clipped from V and 2 bases from J, the junction kept 4 bases outside the gene matches. The length of the CDR3 is 14 residues. In germline, CDR1 is SGHNT, CDR2 YYREEE (reference sequence). Complete variable domain (other parts from reference TRBV5-4 and TRBJ2-7): ETGVTQSPTHLIKTRGQQVTLRCSSQSGHNTVSWYQQALGQGPQFIFQYYREEENGRGNFPPRFSGLQFPNYSSELNVNALELDDSALYLCASSFQGQPYEQYFGPGTRLTVT.

The rearrangement joins TRBV7-9 to TRBJ2-5; no clear D gene. Germline CDR1 is SEHNR and CDR2 is FQNEAQ (reference sequence). The CDR3 is 13 residues long. V lost 3 bases and J lost 5, with 10 bases in between. CDR3 DNA: TGTGCCAGCAGCTTCGGTGTGGTGGAGACCCAGTACTTC. Translation: CASSFGVVETQYF.

This clone showed up just a few times. This rearrangement joins TRBV10-3 to TRBJ2-1, with 8 positions matching TRBD2. This CDR3 spans 15 amino acids. The J segment lost 0 bases and the V segment lost 4 bases, leaving 2 bases of the junction unmatched. The germline V gene has CDR1 ENHRY and CDR2 SYGVKD. The CDR3 region has the DNA TGTGCCATCAGTGCGGGGGGGCCCTCCTACAATGAGCAGTTCTTC. Translated: CAISAGGPSYNEQFF.

The CDR3 region has the DNA TGCAGCGTTCAGGGACCGGGGTATGGCTACACCTTC. Encoded protein: CSVQGPGYGYTF. V and J are TRBV29-1 and TRBJ1-2; D possibly corresponds to TRBD1 (5 bases). V gave up 5 bases and J gave up 5 bases, with 12 bases separating them. The CDR3 has 12 residues. Germline CDR1 is SQVTM and CDR2 is ANQGSEA.

The chain combines TRBV6-1 with TRBJ1-6, with D hard to call. Trimming took 2 bases from V and 8 from J, leaving 7 bases between them. The CDR3 has 13 residues. The germline CDR1 and CDR2 sequences are MNHNS and SASEGT. The CDR3 here is CASSELGDSPLHF. CDR3 sequence (DNA): TGTGCCAGCAGTGAACTCGGTGATTCACCCCTCCACTTT.

This clone came up a few times. The chain combines TRBV9 with TRBJ1-2; D perhaps matches TRBD1 (5 bases). V was trimmed by 3 bases and J by 4 bases, leaving 13 bases between them. The length of the CDR3 is 14 residues. Germline V gene sequence: CDR1 SGDLS, CDR2 YYNGEE. Here the CDR3 DNA reads TGTGCCAGCAGCGCCATGGGGGGAAGCTATGGCTACACCTTC. It specifies CASSAMGGSYGYTF.

This clone showed up just a few times. V gene TRBV15 combines with J gene TRBJ1-2; possible D gene TRBD1, 5 bases. V lost 1 base and J lost 6, with 12 bases in between. There are 14 residues in the CDR3. Germline lookup yields CDR1 LNHNV and CDR2 YYDKDF (reference sequence). In DNA form, the CDR3 reads TGTGCCACCAGCAGAGTACTCCAGGGAAATGGCTACACCTTC. Amino acids: CATSRVLQGNGYTF.

V and J are TRBV14 and TRBJ1-1; a possible D gene is TRBD1 (5 bases). Germline CDR1 reads SGHDN; CDR2 reads FVKESK. V lost 0 bases and J 0 bases, leaving 8 bases between the germline ends. The CDR3 loop spans 15 amino acids. The CDR3 sequence is CASSQEARVNTEAFF. The CDR3 region has the DNA TGTGCCAGCAGCCAAGAGGCCAGGGTGAACACTGAAGCTTTCTTT. The complete variable domain, with remaining parts taken from reference TRBV14 and TRBJ1-1, reads EAGVTQFPSHSVIEKGQTVTLRCDPISGHDNLYWYRRVMGKEIKFLLHFVKESKQDESGMPNNRFLAERTGGTYSTLKVQPAELEDSGVYFCASSQEARVNTEAFFGQGTRLTVV.

The chain combines TRBV30 with TRBJ1-1; weak D call: TRBD1 (5 bases). CDR1 is GTSNPN and CDR2 is SVGIG in the germline V gene (reference sequence). The CDR3 is 14 amino acids. V dropped 8 bases and J dropped 1 base, with 17 bases sitting between them. CDR3 DNA: TGTGCCCGCCAAAGACAGTTCGCGAACACTGAAGCTTTCTTT. It yields the protein CARQRQFANTEAFF. The full variable domain, its missing parts supplied by reference TRBV30 and TRBJ1-1, is SQTIHQWPATLVQPVGSPLSLECTVEGTSNPNLYWYRQAAGRGLQLLFYSVGIGQISSEVPQNLSASRPQDRQFILSSKKLLLSDSGFYLCARQRQFANTEAFFGQGTRLTVV.

V gene TRBV29-1 combines with J gene TRBJ2-7; D is ambiguous. This CDR3 contains 15 residues. Germline CDR1 is SQVTM and CDR2 is ANQGSEA. V was pared by 5 bases and J by 2 bases, with 19 bases between. This CDR3 reads CSVRFRHHSPYEQYF. CDR3 sequence (DNA): TGCAGCGTTCGATTCAGACATCATTCTCCCTACGAGCAGTACTTC.

In its sample, this clone was seen a few times. The sample has other DNA sequences that encode this CDR3 too. The CDR3 region has the DNA TGTGCCAGCAGCGTAGCGGCCAACACTGAAGCTTTCTTT. Amino acids: CASSVAANTEAFF. The genes are TRBV9 and TRBJ1-1; D unclear. V was pared by 0 bases and J by 2 bases, with 5 bases between. The CDR3 has 13 amino acids. Germline CDR1 reads SGDLS; CDR2 reads YYNGEE.

The J gene is TRBJ1-1, the V gene TRBV27, with TRBD1 matching over 7 bases. Unmatched junction bases numbered 6, after V lost 4 bases and J lost 1 base. The CDR3 runs 15 residues. Germline V lookup: CDR1 MNHEY, CDR2 SMNVEV (reference sequence). As DNA, the CDR3 is TGTGCCAGCAGTTCATCCAGGGGGTGGAACACTGAAGCTTTCTTT. Amino acids: CASSSSRGWNTEAFF.

Only a few counts were recorded for this clone. V and J are TRBV9 and TRBJ2-3, with TRBD2 matching over 8 bases. The CDR3 loop spans 17 amino acids. J was trimmed by 2 bases and V by 0 bases; bases with no gene match: 8. Looked up from germline, CDR1 is SGDLS and CDR2 is YYNGEE. The CDR3 sequence is CASSVAWSGGTTDTQYF. CDR3 DNA sequence: TGTGCCAGCAGCGTAGCTTGGAGCGGGGGAACCACAGATACGCAGTATTTT.

This clone has a handful of counts. The J gene is TRBJ2-1, the V gene TRBV5-1; TRBD1 or TRBD2 may be the D gene (5 bases each). The CDR3 loop spans 14 amino acids. Trimming took off 3 bases at V and 7 bases at J, with 14 bases between the two ends. Germline V gene lookup returns CDR1 SGHRS and CDR2 YFSETQ. The CDR3 nucleotides are TGCGCCAGCAGCTGGGACCCCCCGCCTAATGAGCAGTTCTTC. This codes for CASSWDPPPNEQFF.

This clone was counted between two and nine times. The rearrangement links TRBV10-3 to TRBJ2-5, with D possibly TRBD2 on 6 matching bases. This CDR3 has 17 amino acids. Trimming removed 2 bases from V and 3 bases from J, with 19 bases in between. The V gene's germline CDR1 is ENHRY and CDR2 SYGVKD. The CDR3 region is CAISENGAGGSKETQYF. The CDR3 nucleotides are TGTGCCATCAGTGAGAACGGAGCGGGCGGTTCAAAAGAGACCCAGTACTTC.

This clone was counted a few times. For the CDR3, the DNA is TGTGCCTGGAGCCAAAACGGCCACAAAGGGGAGACCCAGTACTTC. Translation gives CAWSQNGHKGETQYF. The rearrangement uses TRBV30 and TRBJ2-5; D unresolved. The V gene lost 3 bases and the J gene lost 5 bases, with 19 bases spanning the gap. CDR1 and CDR2 from the germline V gene are GTSNPN and SVGIG (reference sequence). The CDR3 runs 15 residues. The whole variable domain, filled in from reference TRBV30 and TRBJ2-5, reads SQTIHQWPATLVQPVGSPLSLECTVEGTSNPNLYWYRQAAGRGLQLLFYSVGIGQISSEVPQNLSASRPQDRQFILSSKKLLLSDSGFYLCAWSQNGHKGETQYFGPGTRLLVL.

This clone has only one observation. Other nucleotide sequences in the sample specify the same CDR3. The J gene is TRBJ2-7, the V gene TRBV29-1; TRBD2 is a possible D gene (7 bases). V lost 4 bases to trimming and J lost 4 bases, with 14 bases between them. The CDR3 extends over 13 amino acids. Germline-derived CDR1 and CDR2 are SQVTM and ANQGSEA. The CDR3, as DNA: TGCAGCGTTGGGGGGGGCAGTTCGTACGAGCAGTACTTC. This sequence encodes CSVGGGSSYEQYF.